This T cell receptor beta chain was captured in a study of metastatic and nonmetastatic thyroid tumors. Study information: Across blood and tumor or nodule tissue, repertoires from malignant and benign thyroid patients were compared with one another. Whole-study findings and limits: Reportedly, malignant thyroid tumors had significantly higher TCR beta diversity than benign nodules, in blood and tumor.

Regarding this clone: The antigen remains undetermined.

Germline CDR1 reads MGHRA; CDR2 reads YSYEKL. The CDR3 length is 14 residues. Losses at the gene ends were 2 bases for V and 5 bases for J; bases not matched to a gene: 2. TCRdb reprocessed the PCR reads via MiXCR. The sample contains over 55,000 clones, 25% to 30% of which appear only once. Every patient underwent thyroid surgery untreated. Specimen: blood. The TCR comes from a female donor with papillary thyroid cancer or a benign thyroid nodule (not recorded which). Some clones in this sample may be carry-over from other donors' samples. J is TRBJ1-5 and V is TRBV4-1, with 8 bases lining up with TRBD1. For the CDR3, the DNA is TGCGCCAGCAGCCAACAGGGGGCAGATCAGCCCCAGCATTTT. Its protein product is CASSQQGADQPQHF.